This entry features one T cell receptor beta chain sequence. The Seattle patients, enrolled during active infection, were followed longitudinally. The data originate from a study of blood T cell repertoires in COVID-19. Study in general: The samples span acute and convalescent COVID-19 from the United States, Italy and Spain. PBMCs, B-cell-depleted T cells, or T cells were the source of the cDNA or gDNA that made up the material.

Trimming took 5 bases from V and 0 from J, leaving 16 bases between them. The CDR3 is 16 residues long. Germline V gene data show CDR1 as LNHDA and CDR2 as SQIVND (reference sequence). Source study methods: Quantification of nucleated cells was approximated via reference gene primer amplification. The assay was immunoSEQ multiplex PCR, and TCRdb's table has in-frame clones only and misses some. From that table come the V and J calls and clone size; the DNA was used to work out D and trimming. The sample contains hundreds of thousands of clones, 70% to 90% of which appear only once. V gene TRBV19 combines with J gene TRBJ2-5; unclear D gene. The receptor's source is a woman aged 65 to 85 with COVID-19, enrolled during active disease. Sequenced input: peripheral blood. The CDR3 sequence: CASSSLSRRDQETQYF. As DNA, the CDR3 is TGTGCCAGTAGTTCACTGTCAAGACGGGACCAAGAGACCCAGTACTTC.